This T cell receptor (beta chain) was documented in a study of T cell repertoires in cytomegalovirus infection. Overall study context: Based on public TCR beta signatures, there were indications of CMV infection and of a matching HLA type. Regarding the study as a whole: The study found HLA-C-restricted CMV-specific TCR beta clonotypes dominating the ex vivo response.

Comment on this clonotype: The antigen remains unidentified.

Trimming stripped 0 bases from V and 12 bases from J, with 15 bases between. In germline, CDR1 is KGHSH, CDR2 LQKENI. This CDR3 spans 14 amino acids. TCRdb reprocessed the reads via MiXCR and lists one record per CDR3 protein. The data contain about 110,000 distinct CDR3 sequences, roughly 41% of them seen just once; the ten biggest clones take up about 74%. This sequence was found in a human donor in good health (CMV status not recorded). Some clones in this sample may be carry-over from other donors' samples. The sample was CD8+ T cells from cultured PBMCs, taken from culture after CMV antigen stimulation. The chain uses TRBV18 and TRBJ2-1; D is unresolved. CDR3 sequence (DNA): TGTGCCAGCTCACCACCGGCGCTCCCGTCTGGGCAGTTCTTC. It translates to CASSPPALPSGQFF.